The next 21 T cell receptor beta chains were all read from a single sample in a study of cytomegalovirus exposure and HLA in healthy donors. 60 Vbeta and 13 Jbeta primers were used in PCR. Generated by immunoSEQ multiplex PCR, the TCRdb table keeps only in-frame clones and is missing some. In the table there are about 140,000 clones, around 83% of which are singletons. Sequenced sample: PBMCs. The receptors shown here come from a man between 35 and 55 years old in good health and CMV-seropositive.

The V and J genes are TRBV30 and TRBJ1-5; TRBD1 agrees at 9 bases. Germline V gives CDR1 GTSNPN, CDR2 SVGIG (reference sequence). CDR3 length: 13 residues. J gave up 5 bases and V 1 base, and 0 bases lay outside the gene matches. The CDR3 sequence: CAWSGTGDQPQHF. CDR3 nucleotides: TGTGCCTGGAGTGGGACAGGGGATCAGCCCCAGCATTTT.

The table lists this clone with a count of one. As DNA, the CDR3 is TGTGCCAGCAGCCTTACTAGCTCTGGGGCCAACGTCCTGACTTTC. Translating gives CASSLTSSGANVLTF. The rearrangement links TRBV7-2 to TRBJ2-6, with D maybe TRBD2 (5 bases). CDR3 length: 15 residues. Germline V gives CDR1 SGHTA, CDR2 FQGNSA. Trimming took 5 bases from V and 0 from J, leaving 8 bases between them.

This clone was counted between two and nine times. The rearrangement uses TRBV4-1 and TRBJ1-1; D ambiguous. There are 14 residues in the CDR3. The V gene's germline CDR1 is MGHRA and CDR2 YSYEKL. Trimming removed 0 bases at V and 0 bases at J, with 5 bases between. CDR3 in DNA: TGCGCCAGCAGCCAAGAAACGGTGAACACTGAAGCTTTCTTT. It specifies CASSQETVNTEAFF.

The V call is TRBV7-8, the J call TRBJ2-1; 10 bases are shared with TRBD2. The CDR3 runs to 17 residues. After removal of 2 bases from V and 4 bases from J, the junction contained 8 bases not matched to a gene. The germline V gene has CDR1 SGHVS and CDR2 FQNEAQ. CDR3 region: CASSLSPGLALYNEQFF. DNA for the CDR3: TGTGCCAGCAGCTTATCCCCGGGACTAGCGTTATACAATGAGCAGTTCTTC. Looking up the rest from reference TRBV7-8 and TRBJ2-1 gives the full variable domain: GAGVSQSPRYKVAKRGQDVALRCDPISGHVSLFWYQQALGQGPEFLTYFQNEAQLDKSGLPSDRFFAERPEGSVSTLKIQRTQQEDSAVYLCASSLSPGLALYNEQFFGPGTRLTVL.

This chain uses TRBV7-9 with TRBJ2-1; a weak D match, TRBD2 (6 bases). CDR1 is SEHNR, CDR2 FQNEAQ, per germline (reference sequence). The CDR3 is made up of 11 amino acids. CDR3 in amino acids: CAGGSYNEQFF. CDR3 DNA sequence: TGTGCGGGGGGATCATACAATGAGCAGTTCTTC.

V and J are TRBV7-2 and TRBJ2-7; TRBD2 aligns across 12 bases. The CDR3 sequence is 15 residues long. V was pared by 1 base and J by 2 bases, with 0 bases of the junction left unmatched. Germline V lookup: CDR1 SGHTA, CDR2 FQGNSA. CDR3 in amino acids: CASSLGLAGAYEQYF. The CDR3 coding sequence is TGTGCCAGCAGCTTAGGACTAGCGGGGGCCTACGAGCAGTACTTC.

The chain combines TRBV28 with TRBJ1-3, with TRBD1 as a possible D gene (6 bases). Germline CDR1 MDHEN, CDR2 SYDVKM. This CDR3 has 14 residues. The V and J ends lost 5 bases and 7 bases respectively, with 15 bases between them. In nucleotides, the CDR3 is TGTGCCAGCAGTAATTCCGCGGGGGCGAACACCATATATTTT. It yields the protein CASSNSAGANTIYF. Complete variable domain (other parts from reference TRBV28 and TRBJ1-3): DVKVTQSSRYLVKRTGEKVFLECVQDMDHENMFWYRQDPGLGLRLIYFSYDVKMKEKGDIPEGYSVSREKKERFSLILESASTNQTSMYLCASSNSAGANTIYFGEGSWLTVV.

V and J are TRBV18 and TRBJ1-5; 10 bases fit TRBD1. Looked up from germline, CDR1 is KGHSH and CDR2 is LQKENI. This CDR3 comprises 16 residues. Losses at the gene ends were 3 bases for V and 1 base for J; bases not matched to a gene: 3. In DNA, the CDR3 is TGTGCCAGCTCACCCGGGACAGGGGCCAGCAATCAGCCCCAGCATTTT. Amino acid sequence: CASSPGTGASNQPQHF.

J is TRBJ1-1 and V is TRBV5-1; 10 nucleotides agree with TRBD1. CDR1 SGHRS and CDR2 YFSETQ come from the germline V gene. CDR3 length: 14 residues. Germline trimming cut 3 bases from V and 9 bases from J; bases unmatched to any gene: 8. The CDR3 DNA reads TGCGCCAGCAGCTCCTTACCGGGACAGGGGCAAGCTTTCTTT. Residues: CASSSLPGQGQAFF.

Points on this clone: The junction and the germline gene differ at one end; a read error may be behind it. V gene TRBV7-9 combines with J gene TRBJ2-7, with 8 bases that match TRBD1. CDR3 size: 14 residues. The germline V gene has CDR1 SEHNR and CDR2 FQNEAQ (reference sequence). In DNA, the CDR3 is TGTTCCAGCAGCCGCGCACAGGGGGCCTACGAGCAGTACTTC. Protein sequence: CSSSRAQGAYEQYF.

The chain links TRBV5-1 to TRBJ2-3; D uncertain. The CDR3 totals 14 residues. V lost 4 bases and J lost 1, with 10 bases in between. Germline loops: CDR1 SGHRS, CDR2 YFSETQ. CDR3 in amino acids: CASSLEARTDTQYF. For the CDR3, the DNA is TGCGCCAGCAGCCTAGAGGCCCGCACAGATACGCAGTATTTT.

This chain links TRBV7-2 with TRBJ2-1; the match to TRBD2 covers 7 bases. This CDR3 is built from 13 residues. Germline loops: CDR1 SGHTA, CDR2 FQGNSA. V lost 4 bases and J lost 7; bases outside the gene matches: 4. The CDR3, as DNA: TGTGCCAGCAGCTGGACTAGAGGTAATGAGCAGTTCTTC. It yields the protein CASSWTRGNEQFF. Full variable domain (rest looked up from reference TRBV7-2 and TRBJ2-1): GAGVSQSPSNKVTEKGKDVELRCDPISGHTALYWYRQSLGQGLEFLIYFQGNSAPDKSGLPSDRFSAERTGGSVSTLTIQRTQQEDSAVYLCASSWTRGNEQFFGPGTRLTVL.

The chain has TRBV25-1 and TRBJ1-5, with 8 bases fitting TRBD1. CDR1 and CDR2 (germline): MGHDK, SYGVNS. The V and J ends lost 3 bases and 7 bases, in that order; junction bases with no gene match: 8. The CDR3 sequence is 15 residues long. The CDR3 spells CASSELGTGPQPQHF. The DNA of the CDR3 is TGTGCCAGCAGTGAGTTAGGGACAGGCCCCCAGCCCCAGCATTTT.

The chain joins TRBV18 to TRBJ1-1; 8 bases map to TRBD1. The CDR3 runs to 14 residues. The trim removed 6 bases at V and 0 bases at J, leaving 3 bases unmatched. Germline-derived CDR1 and CDR2 are KGHSH and LQKENI. DNA of the CDR3: TGTGCCAGCTCCGGGACAGGCATGAACACTGAAGCTTTCTTT. Amino acid sequence: CASSGTGMNTEAFF.

Only a few counts were recorded for this clone. This chain joins TRBV19 and TRBJ1-5; D not certain. This CDR3 comprises 15 residues. Germline assignment: CDR1 LNHDA and CDR2 SQIVND (reference sequence). With 3 bases removed from V and 6 bases from J, the gap between germline ends came to 15 bases. CDR3 amino acids: CASSIEGTRSQPQHF. CDR3 in DNA: TGTGCCAGTAGTATCGAGGGCACGAGGAGTCAGCCCCAGCATTTT. The full variable domain, with the rest looked up from reference TRBV19 and TRBJ1-5, is DGGITQSPKYLFRKEGQNVTLSCEQNLNHDAMYWYRQDPGQGLRLIYYSQIVNDFQKGDIAEGYSVSREKKESFPLTVTSAQKNPTAFYLCASSIEGTRSQPQHFGDGTRLSIL.

The chain carries TRBV7-2 and TRBJ1-2; 9 nucleotides match TRBD1. The CDR3 is 14 residues long. The V and J ends lost 1 base and 8 bases, in that order; junction bases with no gene match: 5. Germline loops: CDR1 SGHTA, CDR2 FQGNSA. This CDR3 reads CASSLGGQGQGYTF. CDR3 nucleotide sequence: TGTGCCAGCAGCTTAGGGGGACAGGGACAGGGCTACACCTTC.

V gene TRBV7-9 combines with J gene TRBJ2-5, with D perhaps TRBD1 (6 bases). Germline lookup yields CDR1 SEHNR and CDR2 FQNEAQ (reference sequence). This CDR3 contains 14 residues. V was cut by 1 base and J by 5 bases, with 11 bases left in between. The CDR3 here is CASSLGHREETQYF. CDR3 sequence (DNA): TGTGCCAGCAGCTTAGGCCACAGGGAGGAGACCCAGTACTTC.

J is TRBJ2-2 and V is TRBV9, with D tentatively TRBD2 (6 bases). This CDR3 region has 15 residues. CDR1 and CDR2 (germline): SGDLS, YYNGEE. Trimming left V 0 bases short and J 4 bases short, with 10 bases between. Written as DNA, the CDR3 is TGTGCCAGCAGCGTAGGAGGGACTGTCACCGGGGAGCTGTTTTTT. This codes for CASSVGGTVTGELFF.

This chain uses TRBV28 with TRBJ2-7; 9 bases are shared with TRBD2. This CDR3 has 17 residues. In germline, CDR1 is MDHEN, CDR2 SYDVKM. V was pared by 3 bases and J by 0 bases, with 9 bases of the junction left unmatched. The CDR3 here is CASSFNWLAGNSYEQYF. For the CDR3, the DNA is TGTGCCAGCAGTTTTAACTGGCTAGCGGGGAACTCCTACGAGCAGTACTTC.

This clone was counted only a few times. This sequence joins TRBV13 and TRBJ2-1, with 11 positions matching TRBD2. After removal of 4 bases from V and 4 bases from J, the junction contained 3 bases not matched to a gene. CDR3 size: 15 residues. Germline assignment: CDR1 PRHDT and CDR2 FYEKMQ (reference sequence). CDR3 coding DNA: TGTGCCAGCAGCTGGGGACTAGCGGTTTACAATGAGCAGTTCTTC. Its protein is CASSWGLAVYNEQFF.

This sequence joins TRBV27 and TRBJ2-1, with 11 bases identical to TRBD2. The CDR3 runs 16 residues. Germline V gives CDR1 MNHEY, CDR2 SMNVEV (reference sequence). J was trimmed by 7 bases and V by 7 bases; bases with no gene match: 12. As DNA, the CDR3 is TGTGCCAGCACCAAACTAGCGGGAGTCATTAGGAATGAGCAGTTCTTC. It yields the protein CASTKLAGVIRNEQFF.